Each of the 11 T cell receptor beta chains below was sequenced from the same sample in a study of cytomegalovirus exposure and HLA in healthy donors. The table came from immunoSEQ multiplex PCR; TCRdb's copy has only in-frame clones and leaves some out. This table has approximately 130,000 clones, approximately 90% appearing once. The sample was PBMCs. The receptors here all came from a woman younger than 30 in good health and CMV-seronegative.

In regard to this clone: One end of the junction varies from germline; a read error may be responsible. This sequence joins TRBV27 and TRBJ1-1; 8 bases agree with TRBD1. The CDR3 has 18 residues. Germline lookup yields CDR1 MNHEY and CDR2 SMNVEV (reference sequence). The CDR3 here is CASSPGYGQGGFLNGGIF. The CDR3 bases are TGTGCCAGCAGTCCAGGCTACGGACAGGGTGGGTTCTTGAACGGAGGGATCTTT.

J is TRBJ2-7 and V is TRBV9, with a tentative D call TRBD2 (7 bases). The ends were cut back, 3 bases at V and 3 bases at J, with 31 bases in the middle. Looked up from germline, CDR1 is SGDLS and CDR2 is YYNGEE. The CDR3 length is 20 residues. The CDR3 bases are TGTGCCAGCAGCGCAACAGGGCTTCGCGGCGCGGGGGAGAACTACTACGAGCAGTACTTC. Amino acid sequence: CASSATGLRGAGENYYEQYF.

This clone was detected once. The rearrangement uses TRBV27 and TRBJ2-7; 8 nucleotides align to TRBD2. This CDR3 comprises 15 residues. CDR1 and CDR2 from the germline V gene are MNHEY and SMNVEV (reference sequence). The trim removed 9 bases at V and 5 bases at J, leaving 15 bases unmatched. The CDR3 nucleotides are TGTGCCAGTGCATACCGGTGGCTAGCGGGTGACGAGCAGTACTTC. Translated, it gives CASAYRWLAGDEQYF.

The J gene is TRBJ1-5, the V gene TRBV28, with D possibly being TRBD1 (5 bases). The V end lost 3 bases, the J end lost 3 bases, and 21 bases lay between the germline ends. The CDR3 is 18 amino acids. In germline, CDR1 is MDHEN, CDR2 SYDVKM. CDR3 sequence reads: CASSFLSLQGSNNQPQHF. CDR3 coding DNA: TGTGCCAGCAGTTTTTTATCTCTCCAGGGTAGCAACAATCAGCCCCAGCATTTT. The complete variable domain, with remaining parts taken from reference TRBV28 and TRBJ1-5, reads DVKVTQSSRYLVKRTGEKVFLECVQDMDHENMFWYRQDPGLGLRLIYFSYDVKMKEKGDIPEGYSVSREKKERFSLILESASTNQTSMYLCASSFLSLQGSNNQPQHFGDGTRLSIL.

The CDR3 protein is CASSSPDRANSGANVLTF. The CDR3 bases are TGTGCCAGCAGCTCTCCCGACAGGGCAAACTCTGGGGCCAACGTCCTGACTTTC. This chain links TRBV11-2 with TRBJ2-6; 7 nucleotides match TRBD1. Per germline, CDR1 SGHAT and CDR2 FQNNGV. Unmatched junction bases numbered 9, after V lost 4 bases and J lost 0 bases. The CDR3 consists of 18 residues.

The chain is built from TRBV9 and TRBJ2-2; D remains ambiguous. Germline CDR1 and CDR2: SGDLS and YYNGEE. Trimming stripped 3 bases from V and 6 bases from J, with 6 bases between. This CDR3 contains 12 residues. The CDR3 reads CASSDKPGELFF. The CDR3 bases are TGTGCCAGCAGCGACAAACCCGGGGAGCTGTTTTTT.

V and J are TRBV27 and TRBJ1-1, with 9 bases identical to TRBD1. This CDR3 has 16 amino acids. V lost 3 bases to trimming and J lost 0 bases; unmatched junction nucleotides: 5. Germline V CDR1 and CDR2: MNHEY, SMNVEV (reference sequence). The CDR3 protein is CASSFDRGSLNTEAFF. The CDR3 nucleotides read TGTGCCAGCAGTTTCGACAGGGGGTCCCTGAACACTGAAGCTTTCTTT.

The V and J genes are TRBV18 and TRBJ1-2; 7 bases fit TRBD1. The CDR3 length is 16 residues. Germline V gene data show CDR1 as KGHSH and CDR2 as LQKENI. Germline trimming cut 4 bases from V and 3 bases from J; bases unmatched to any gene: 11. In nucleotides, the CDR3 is TGTGCCAGCTCACAAACCTCGTTCACAGGGGACTATGGCTACACCTTC. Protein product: CASSQTSFTGDYGYTF.

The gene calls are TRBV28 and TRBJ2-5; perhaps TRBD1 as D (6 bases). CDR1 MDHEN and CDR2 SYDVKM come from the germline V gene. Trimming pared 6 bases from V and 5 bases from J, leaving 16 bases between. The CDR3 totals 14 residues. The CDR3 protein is CASSVQQGFETQYF. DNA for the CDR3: TGTGCCAGCAGCGTTCAACAGGGATTCGAGACCCAGTACTTC.

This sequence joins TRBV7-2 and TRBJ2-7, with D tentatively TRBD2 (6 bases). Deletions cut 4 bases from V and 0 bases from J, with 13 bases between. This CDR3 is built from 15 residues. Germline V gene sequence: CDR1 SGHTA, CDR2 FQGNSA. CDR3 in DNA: TGTGCCAGCAGCTCCAGCGGGCCAAGCTCCTACGAGCAGTACTTC. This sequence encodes CASSSSGPSSYEQYF.

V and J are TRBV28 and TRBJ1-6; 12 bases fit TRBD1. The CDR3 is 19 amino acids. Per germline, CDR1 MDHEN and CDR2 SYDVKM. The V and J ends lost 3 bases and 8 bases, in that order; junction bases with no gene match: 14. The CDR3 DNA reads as TGTGCCAGCAGTTTTGGGACAGGGGGCATACGTTTAGCGGATTCACCCCTCCACTTT. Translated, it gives CASSFGTGGIRLADSPLHF.